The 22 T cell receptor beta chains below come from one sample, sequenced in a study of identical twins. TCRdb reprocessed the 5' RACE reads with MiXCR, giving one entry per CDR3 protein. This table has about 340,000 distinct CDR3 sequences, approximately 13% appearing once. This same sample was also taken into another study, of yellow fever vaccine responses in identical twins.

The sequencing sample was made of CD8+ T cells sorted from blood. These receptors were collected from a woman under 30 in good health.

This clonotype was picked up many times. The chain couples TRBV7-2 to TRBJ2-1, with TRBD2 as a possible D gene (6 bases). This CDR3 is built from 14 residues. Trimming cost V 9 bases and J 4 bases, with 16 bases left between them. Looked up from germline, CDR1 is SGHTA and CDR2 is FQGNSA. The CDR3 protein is CARPGLEDYNEQFF. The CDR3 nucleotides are TGTGCCAGGCCGGGACTCGAAGATTACAATGAGCAGTTCTTC. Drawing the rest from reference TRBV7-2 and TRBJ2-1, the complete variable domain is GAGVSQSPSNKVTEKGKDVELRCDPISGHTALYWYRQSLGQGLEFLIYFQGNSAPDKSGLPSDRFSAERTGGSVSTLTIQRTQQEDSAVYLCARPGLEDYNEQFFGPGTRLTVL.

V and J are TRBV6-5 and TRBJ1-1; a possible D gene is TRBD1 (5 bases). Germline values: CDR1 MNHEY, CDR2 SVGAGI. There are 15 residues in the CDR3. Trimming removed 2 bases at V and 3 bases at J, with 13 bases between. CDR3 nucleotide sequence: TGTGCCAGCAGTTACCTCCACGGGGGAGACACTGAAGCTTTCTTT. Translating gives CASSYLHGGDTEAFF.

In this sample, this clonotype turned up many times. The CDR3 DNA reads TGTGCCAGCAGTACGGGACTAGCGGGTAATAATGAGCAGTTCTTC. Translating gives CASSTGLAGNNEQFF. The genes are TRBV12-3 or TRBV12-4 and TRBJ2-1; 12 bases fit TRBD2. The CDR3 runs 15 residues. V lost 5 bases, J lost 7 bases, and 6 bases stayed unmatched.

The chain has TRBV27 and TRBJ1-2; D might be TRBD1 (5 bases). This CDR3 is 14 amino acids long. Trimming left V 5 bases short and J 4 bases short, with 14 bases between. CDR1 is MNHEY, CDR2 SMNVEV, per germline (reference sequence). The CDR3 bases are TGTGCCAGCAGTCCAATGCAGGGCGTCTATGGCTACACCTTC. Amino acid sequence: CASSPMQGVYGYTF.

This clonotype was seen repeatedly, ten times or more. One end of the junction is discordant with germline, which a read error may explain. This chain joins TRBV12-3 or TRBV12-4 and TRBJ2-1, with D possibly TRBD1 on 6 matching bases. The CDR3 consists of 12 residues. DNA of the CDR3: TGTGCCAGCAGTCAGGGACACCCCACGGTGGTCTTC. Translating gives CASSQGHPTVVF.

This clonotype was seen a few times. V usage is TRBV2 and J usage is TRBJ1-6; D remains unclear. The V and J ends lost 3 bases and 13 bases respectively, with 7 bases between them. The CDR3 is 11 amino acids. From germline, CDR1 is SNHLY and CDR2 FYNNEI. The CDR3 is CASSDGYPLHF. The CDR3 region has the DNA TGTGCCAGCAGTGACGGGTATCCCCTCCACTTT.

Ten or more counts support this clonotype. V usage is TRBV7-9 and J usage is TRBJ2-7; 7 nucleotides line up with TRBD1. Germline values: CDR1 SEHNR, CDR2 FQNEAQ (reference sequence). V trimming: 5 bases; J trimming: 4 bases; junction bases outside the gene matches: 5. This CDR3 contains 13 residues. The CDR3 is CASSHPGQYEQYV. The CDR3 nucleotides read TGTGCCAGCAGCCATCCGGGACAGTACGAGCAGTACGTC.

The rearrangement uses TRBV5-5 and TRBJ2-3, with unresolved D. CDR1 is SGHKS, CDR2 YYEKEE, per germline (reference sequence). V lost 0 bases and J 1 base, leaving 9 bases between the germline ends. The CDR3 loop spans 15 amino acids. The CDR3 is CASSLAEAGTDTQYF. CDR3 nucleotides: TGTGCCAGCAGCTTGGCGGAAGCTGGCACAGATACGCAGTATTTT.

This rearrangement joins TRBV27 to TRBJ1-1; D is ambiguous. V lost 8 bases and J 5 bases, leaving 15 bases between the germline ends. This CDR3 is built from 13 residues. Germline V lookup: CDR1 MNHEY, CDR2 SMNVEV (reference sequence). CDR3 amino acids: CASETAGGTEAFF. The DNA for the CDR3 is TGTGCCAGCGAGACGGCGGGTGGTACTGAAGCTTTCTTT.

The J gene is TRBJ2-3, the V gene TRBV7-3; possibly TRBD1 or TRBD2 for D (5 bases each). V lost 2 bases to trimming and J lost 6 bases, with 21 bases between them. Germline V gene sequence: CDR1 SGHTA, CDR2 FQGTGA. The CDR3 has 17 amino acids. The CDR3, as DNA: TGTGCCAGCAGCTTATACGAATTAGGGACCCCTGCCGATACGCAGTATTTT. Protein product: CASSLYELGTPADTQYF.

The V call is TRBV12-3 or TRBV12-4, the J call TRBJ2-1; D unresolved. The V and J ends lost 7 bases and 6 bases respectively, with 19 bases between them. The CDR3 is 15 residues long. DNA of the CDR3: TGTGCCAGCAATGCCCCGGAGTTACCTTCCAATGAGCAGTTCTTC. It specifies CASNAPELPSNEQFF.

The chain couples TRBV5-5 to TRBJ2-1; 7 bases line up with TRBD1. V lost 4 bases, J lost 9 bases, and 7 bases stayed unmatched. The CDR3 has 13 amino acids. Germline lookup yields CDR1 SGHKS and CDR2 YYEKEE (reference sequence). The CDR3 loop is CASSLMGDSEQFF. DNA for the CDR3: TGTGCCAGCAGCCTGATGGGGGACAGTGAGCAGTTCTTC.

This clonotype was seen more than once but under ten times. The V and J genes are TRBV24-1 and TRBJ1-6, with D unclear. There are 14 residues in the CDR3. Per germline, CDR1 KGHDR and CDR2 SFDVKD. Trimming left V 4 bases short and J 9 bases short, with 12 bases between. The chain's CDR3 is CATSDRGTGSPLHF. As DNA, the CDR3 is TGTGCCACCAGTGACCGTGGAACTGGTTCACCCCTCCACTTT.

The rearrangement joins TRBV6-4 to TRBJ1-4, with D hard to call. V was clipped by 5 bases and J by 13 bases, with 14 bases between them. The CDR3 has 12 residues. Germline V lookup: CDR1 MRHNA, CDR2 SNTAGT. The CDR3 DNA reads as TGTGCCAGCAGTAATAAGCCTCGGCGACTGTTTTTT. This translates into CASSNKPRRLFF.

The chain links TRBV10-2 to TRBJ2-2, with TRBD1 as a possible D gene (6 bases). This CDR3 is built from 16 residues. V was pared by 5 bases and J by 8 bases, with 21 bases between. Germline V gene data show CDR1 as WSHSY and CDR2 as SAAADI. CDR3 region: CASSFKDRKPRGELFF. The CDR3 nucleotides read TGCGCCAGCAGTTTTAAGGACAGAAAACCCAGAGGGGAGCTGTTTTTT.

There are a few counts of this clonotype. DNA for the CDR3: TGTGCCAGCTTACCGACAGACTACGAGCAGTACGTC. It codes for CASLPTDYEQYV. The chain carries TRBV5-6 and TRBJ2-7, with D possibly TRBD1 on 5 matching bases. This CDR3 is built from 12 residues. Germline-derived CDR1 and CDR2 are SGHDT and YYEEEE. The V end was cut by 7 bases, the J end by 3 bases, with 11 bases between.

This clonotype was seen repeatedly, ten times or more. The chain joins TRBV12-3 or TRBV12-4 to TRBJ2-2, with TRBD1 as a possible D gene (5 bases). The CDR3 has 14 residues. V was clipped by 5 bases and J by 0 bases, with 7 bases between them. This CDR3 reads CASSPTANTGELFF. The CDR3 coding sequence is TGTGCCAGCAGTCCGACAGCGAACACCGGGGAGCTGTTTTTT.

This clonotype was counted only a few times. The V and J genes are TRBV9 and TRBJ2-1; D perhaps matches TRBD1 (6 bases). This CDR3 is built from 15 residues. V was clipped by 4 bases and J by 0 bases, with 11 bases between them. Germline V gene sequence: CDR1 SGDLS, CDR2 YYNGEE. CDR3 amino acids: CASSSGTISYNEQFF. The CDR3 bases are TGTGCCAGCAGCTCCGGGACAATCTCCTACAATGAGCAGTTCTTC.

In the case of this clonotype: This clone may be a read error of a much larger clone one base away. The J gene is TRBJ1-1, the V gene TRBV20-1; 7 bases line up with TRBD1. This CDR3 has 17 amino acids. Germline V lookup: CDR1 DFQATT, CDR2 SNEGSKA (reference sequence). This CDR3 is CCARDLETGTLSTEAFF. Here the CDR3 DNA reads TGCTGTGCTAGAGATCTTGAGACAGGGACCCTTTCCACTGAAGCTTTCTTT.

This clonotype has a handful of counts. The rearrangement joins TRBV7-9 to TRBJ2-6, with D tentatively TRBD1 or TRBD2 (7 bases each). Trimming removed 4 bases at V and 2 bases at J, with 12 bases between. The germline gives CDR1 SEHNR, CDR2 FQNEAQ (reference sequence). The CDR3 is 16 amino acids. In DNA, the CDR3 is TGTGCCAGCAGCTCACCAGGGGGGGCTGGGGCCAACGTCCTGACTTTC. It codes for CASSSPGGAGANVLTF.

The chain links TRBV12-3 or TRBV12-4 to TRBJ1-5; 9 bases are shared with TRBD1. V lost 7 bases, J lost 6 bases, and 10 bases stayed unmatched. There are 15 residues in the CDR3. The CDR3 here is CASTPGQGTGQPQHF. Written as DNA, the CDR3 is TGTGCCAGCACCCCCGGACAGGGGACTGGTCAGCCCCAGCATTTT.

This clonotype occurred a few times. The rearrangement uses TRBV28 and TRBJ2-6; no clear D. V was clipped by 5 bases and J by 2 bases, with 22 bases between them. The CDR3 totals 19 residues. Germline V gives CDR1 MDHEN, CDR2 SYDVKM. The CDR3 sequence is CASSQPPQRTEAGANVLTF. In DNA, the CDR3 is TGTGCCAGCAGTCAACCCCCACAGAGAACTGAGGCTGGGGCCAACGTCCTGACTTTC.